Listed here is a single T cell receptor (beta chain). What it binds is not known. Healthy individuals of Caucasian origin from Russia, aged roughly 6 to 95, served as donors. The CDR3 spans 13 residues. Per germline, CDR1 MNHEY and CDR2 SVGAGI. Between the trimmed V and J ends, which lost 7 bases and 2 bases, there was a span of 9 bases. This record comes from a study of blood T cells in healthy people across ages. Whole-study findings and limits: The unsorted PBMCs prevented any conclusive comparison of naive versus antigen-experienced cells. Donors of long life had a larger count of naive CD4+ cells and greater diversity than aged donors.

Primers used in a second PCR of roughly 7 to 12 cycles were a sample-barcoded 5' primer and a J-beta primer mix. MiXCR was run by TCRdb on the 5' RACE reads, yielding one entry per CDR3 protein. This sample has hundreds of thousands of distinct CDR3 sequences, with around 26% found just once. The clonotype was recovered from an elderly woman in good health. Sequencing input: blood. The chain combines TRBV6-5 with TRBJ2-1, with D possibly called TRBD1 or TRBD2 (5 bases each). The CDR3 coding sequence is TGTGCCAGCAAGGGGAGCCCCTACAATGAGCAGTTCTTC. Residues: CASKGSPYNEQFF.